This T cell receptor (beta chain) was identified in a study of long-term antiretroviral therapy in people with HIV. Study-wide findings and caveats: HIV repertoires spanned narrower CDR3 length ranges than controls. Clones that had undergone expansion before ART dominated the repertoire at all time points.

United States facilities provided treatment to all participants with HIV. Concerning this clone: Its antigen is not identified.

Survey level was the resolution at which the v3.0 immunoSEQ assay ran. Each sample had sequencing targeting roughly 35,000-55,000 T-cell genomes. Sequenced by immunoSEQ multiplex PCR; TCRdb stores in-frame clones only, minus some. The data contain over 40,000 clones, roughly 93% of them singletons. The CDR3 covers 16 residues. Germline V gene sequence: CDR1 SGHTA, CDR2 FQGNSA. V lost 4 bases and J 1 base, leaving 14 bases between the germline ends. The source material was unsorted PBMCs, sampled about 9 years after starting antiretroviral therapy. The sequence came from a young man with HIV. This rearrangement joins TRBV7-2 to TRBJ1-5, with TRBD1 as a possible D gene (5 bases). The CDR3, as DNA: TGTGCCAGCAGCTCGGCGGGGGGTGGAAGCAATCAGCCCCAGCATTTT. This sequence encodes CASSSAGGGSNQPQHF.